This TCR beta chain was recorded in a study of T cell responses to AZD1222 COVID-19 vaccine. Study at large: Pooling covered second doses at about 4 or about 12 weeks. Study results and caveats: White British people made up most donors, females outnumbered males, and clonal diversity was possibly underestimated. Nearly half of spike-specific TCRs reportedly go after variant regions that carry no mutations. The peak T cell response came first, and repertoires were sampled only after it.

Sequenced by immunoSEQ multiplex PCR; TCRdb stores in-frame clones only, minus some. The repertoire has more than 80,000 clones, 85% to 90% of them found once; the top ten carry 10% to 13%. This CDR3 spans 14 amino acids. CDR1 is SQVTM and CDR2 is ANQGSEA in the germline V gene. Comments on this clone: As yet, its antigen is unknown.

Sequencing was performed on peripheral blood, taken on day 0 of AZD1222 vaccination. The chain is built from TRBV29-1 and TRBJ2-1; 9 nucleotides match TRBD2. This TCR derives from an adult in good health. The CDR3 coding sequence is TGCGGATCAGATAGCGGGAGTGCCTACAATGAGCAGTTCTTC. Translation: CGSDSGSAYNEQFF.